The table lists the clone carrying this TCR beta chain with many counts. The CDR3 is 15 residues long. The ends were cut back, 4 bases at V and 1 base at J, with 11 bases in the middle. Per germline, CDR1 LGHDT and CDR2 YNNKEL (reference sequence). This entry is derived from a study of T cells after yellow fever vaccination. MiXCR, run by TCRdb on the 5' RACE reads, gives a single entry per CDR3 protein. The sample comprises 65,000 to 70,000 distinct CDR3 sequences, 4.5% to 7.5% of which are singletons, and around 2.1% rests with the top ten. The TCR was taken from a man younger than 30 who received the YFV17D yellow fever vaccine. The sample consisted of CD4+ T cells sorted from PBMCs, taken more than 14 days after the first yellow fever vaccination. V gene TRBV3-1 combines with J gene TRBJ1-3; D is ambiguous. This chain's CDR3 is CASSLDSGSGNTIYF. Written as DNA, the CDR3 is TGTGCCAGCAGCCTAGATTCGGGGTCTGGAAACACCATATATTTT.